This is a list of T cell receptor beta chains from one sample in a study of Graves' ophthalmopathy and Graves' hyperthyroidism. One entry per CDR3 protein results from TCRdb running MiXCR on the multiplex PCR reads. The profile shows 600,000 to 700,000 distinct CDR3 sequences, over 40% of them singletons. Sequencing input: peripheral blood. The receptor set was obtained from an adult man with Graves' ophthalmopathy. CDR3s include the opening cysteine and the closing phenylalanine or tryptophan. A D gene is named only where the DNA matches it firmly. The listing skips clone size in some rows; elsewhere it reads once, few, many or a size class.

D gene,V gene,J gene,clone size,CDR3 DNA,CDR3 protein
NA,TRBV7-9,TRBJ1-2,many,TGTGCCAGCTCCACGGGTCGGTCATCTAGGGGCTACACCTTC,CASSTGRSSRGYTF
TRBD1,TRBV14,TRBJ2-7,few,TGTGCCAGCAGCCAGGTGGGACAGGGGAGCTCCTACGAGCAGTACTTC,CASSQVGQGSSYEQYF
TRBD1,TRBV15,TRBJ1-4,NA,TGTGCCACCAGGCAAATTCAGGGGCGGACAGGAGTGGATGAAAAACTGTTTTTT,CATRQIQGRTGVDEKLFF
TRBD1,TRBV7-2,TRBJ1-1,NA,TGTGCCAGCAGCCTACCGTCTCGGGACAGACTATTGAACACTGAAGCTTTCTTT,CASSLPSRDRLLNTEAFF
TRBD2,TRBV7-6,TRBJ2-5,many,TGTGCCAGCAGCTTAATACTAGCGGGGGGGCGGAGTCAAGAGACCCAGTACTTC,CASSLILAGGRSQETQYF
NA,TRBV11-2,TRBJ2-5,NA,TGTGCCAGCAGCTTACGGCCGGAGTTAAAAGAGACCCAGTACTTC,CASSLRPELKETQYF
NA,TRBV20-1,TRBJ2-7,many,TGCAGTGCTAGTCAGGGGTCCCACGAGCAGTACTTC,CSASQGSHEQYF
NA,TRBV12-5,TRBJ1-5,few,TGTGCTAGTGGTTTTGGGGTTCGGGAGCCCCAGCATTTT,CASGFGVREPQHF
NA,TRBV4-2,TRBJ1-4,few,TGTGCCAGCAGCCAACACGACGGAGGGAATGAAAAACTGTTTTTT,CASSQHDGGNEKLFF
TRBD2,TRBV12-3/TRBV12-4,TRBJ2-5,many,TGTGCCAGCAGTTTCCTCGCGGCGGGGGGATCAGAGACCCAGTACTTC,CASSFLAAGGSETQYF
TRBD1,TRBV12-3/TRBV12-4,TRBJ1-1,many,TGTGCCAGCAGTTCCTACCTCAGGGGGCGGAACACTGAAGCTTTCTTT,CASSSYLRGRNTEAFF
TRBD1,TRBV11-2,TRBJ2-7,many,TGTGCCAGCAGCGGACCGGACAGGGATGTGCAGTACTTC,CASSGPDRDVQYF
NA,TRBV14,TRBJ2-7,NA,TGTGCCAGCAGCCAAGTTTCCGGGAGTCCCTACGAGCAGTACTTC,CASSQVSGSPYEQYF
TRBD1,TRBV16,TRBJ1-2,NA,TGTGCCAGCAGCCAATTGAACAGGGGGAACTATGGCTACACCTTC,CASSQLNRGNYGYTF
NA,TRBV24-1,TRBJ2-7,many,TGTGCCACCAAAAGATACGAGCAGTACTTC,CATKRYEQYF
TRBD1,TRBV25-1,TRBJ2-7,NA,TGTGCCAGCAGTGTAATCGACAGGGAGATCTACGAGCAGTACTTC,CASSVIDREIYEQYF
NA,TRBV20-1,TRBJ2-2,few,TGCAGTGCTAGTCGACAGGGAGGGACCGGGGAGCTGTTTTTT,CSASRQGGTGELFF
NA,TRBV30,TRBJ1-1,once,TGTGCCTGGAGTGCGCAGATGGACACTGAAGCTTTCTTT,CAWSAQMDTEAFF
NA,TRBV2,TRBJ1-4,many,TGTGCCAGCAGGAATTACGGGGCGGTATACGAAAAACTGTTTTTT,CASRNYGAVYEKLFF
NA,TRBV9,TRBJ2-5,many,TGTGCCAGCAGCGTAATGGGCGAATTTAGCGAGACCCAGTACTTC,CASSVMGEFSETQYF
TRBD1,TRBV7-9,TRBJ2-5,NA,TGTGCCCTCACCAGTGACAGGGCTGGAGAGACCCAGTACTTC,CALTSDRAGETQYF
NA,TRBV11-2,TRBJ1-5,many,TGTGCCAGCAGCCGGGAGGGCCTTCAGCCCCAGCATTTT,CASSREGLQPQHF
NA,TRBV19,TRBJ1-3,NA,TGTGCCAGTATAGAGGACGGGAGAGGAAACACCATATATTTT,CASIEDGRGNTIYF
NA,TRBV29-1,TRBJ2-7,NA,TGCAGCGTTCCACGGGAAGGGGATACAGAGCAGTACTTC,CSVPREGDTEQYF
TRBD2,TRBV7-2,TRBJ2-2,NA,TGTGCCAGCAGCTTACGGGCGGGGGGGCCGCGGACCGGGGAGCTGTTTTTT,CASSLRAGGPRTGELFF
NA,TRBV7-2,TRBJ2-7,many,TGTGCCAGCAGCAATACAGCTAGTTCCTACGAGCAGTACTTC,CASSNTASSYEQYF